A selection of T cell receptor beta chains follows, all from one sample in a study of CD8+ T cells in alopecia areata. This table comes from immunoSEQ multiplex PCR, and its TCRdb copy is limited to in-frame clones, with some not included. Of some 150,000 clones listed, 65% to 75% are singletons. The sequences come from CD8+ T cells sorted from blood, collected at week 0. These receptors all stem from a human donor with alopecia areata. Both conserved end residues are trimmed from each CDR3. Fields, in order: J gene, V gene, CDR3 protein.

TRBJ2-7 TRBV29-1 SVEDLEVEQY
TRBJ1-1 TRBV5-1 ASSSGLGNTEAF
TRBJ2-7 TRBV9 ASSVGGLGNEQY
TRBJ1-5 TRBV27 ASSPKDTNQPQH
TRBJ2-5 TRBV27 ASSLITGRLRETQY
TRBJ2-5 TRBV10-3 AISESPRDREETQY
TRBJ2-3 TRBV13 ASSLGHPDTQY
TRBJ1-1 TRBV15 ATSPLGQGNTEAF
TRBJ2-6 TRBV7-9 ASSLIPGTGANVLT
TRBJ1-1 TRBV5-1 ASSRRGWNTEAF
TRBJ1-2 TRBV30 AWSEGANGYT
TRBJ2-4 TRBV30 ACLPSGGRYIQY
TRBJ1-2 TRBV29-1 SVETPLVDRGYT
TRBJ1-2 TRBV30 AWDPGQGAFEGYT
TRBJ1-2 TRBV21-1 ASSLRGGLQTNYGYT
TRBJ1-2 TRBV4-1 ASSRGERNGYT
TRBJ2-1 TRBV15 ATSPHRGTEYNEQF
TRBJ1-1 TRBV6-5 ASSYGESTEAF
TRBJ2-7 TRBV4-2 ASSQGQGRVEQY
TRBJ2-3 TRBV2 ASSEARQGVADTQY
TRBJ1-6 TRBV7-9 ASSSRTKGSPLH
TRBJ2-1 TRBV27 ASSWDYNEQF
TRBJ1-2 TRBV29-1 SVGSGRVNYGYT
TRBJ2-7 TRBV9 ASSAEDRLSYEQY
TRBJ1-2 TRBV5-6 ASSPQGSYGYT
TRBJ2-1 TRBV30 AWSVGGWNEQF
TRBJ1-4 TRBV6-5 ASSPFTGVNEKLF
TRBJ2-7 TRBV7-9 ASSTDRTASYEQY
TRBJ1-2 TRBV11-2 ASSLAVGGYT
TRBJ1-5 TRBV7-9 ASSQGTGGFGAQH
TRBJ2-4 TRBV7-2 ASRFTRGGAKNIQY
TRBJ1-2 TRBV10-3 AIPRRTGDSSYT
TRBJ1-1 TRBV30 AWSVGPEAF
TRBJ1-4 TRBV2 ASLRQGTNEKLF
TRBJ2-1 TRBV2 ASNDRDRSPHEQF
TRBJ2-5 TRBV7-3 ASSLLAGGPETQY
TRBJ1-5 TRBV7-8 ASSPTVDYNQPQH
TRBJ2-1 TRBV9 ASSVSQKRGHNEQF
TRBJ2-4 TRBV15 ATSTPAGEMDIQY